The clone carrying this T cell receptor (beta chain) was counted between two and nine times. The data derive from a study of T cell responses to AZD1222 COVID-19 vaccine. V gave up 7 bases and J gave up 3 bases, with 10 bases separating them. This CDR3 comprises 13 residues. Germline V gene sequence: CDR1 MDHEN, CDR2 SYDVKM. The table came from immunoSEQ multiplex PCR; TCRdb's copy has only in-frame clones and leaves some out. The sample shows roughly 150,000 clones, around 85% of them seen only once. This chain links TRBV28 with TRBJ1-5, with D maybe TRBD1 (6 bases). The source material was peripheral blood, sampled 28 days after the second AZD1222 dose. This clonotype was sampled from an adult who received the AZD1222 COVID-19 vaccine. The CDR3 nucleotides read TGTGCCAGCAAAGGACAGAACAATCAGCCCCAGCATTTT. As protein: CASKGQNNQPQHF.